This TCR beta chain was recorded in a study of blood T cells in healthy people across ages. Study findings and constraints: Older age went with lower TCR beta diversity per million T cells, in a roughly linear way. Since the PBMCs were unsorted, naive and antigen-experienced cells could not be conclusively compared. Long-lived donors exceeded aged donors in naive CD4+ cells and diversity.

This clonotype was observed at least ten times. Its antigen is undetermined. A second 7 to 11 cycle PCR used barcoded and J-beta primers. MiXCR, run by TCRdb on the 5' RACE reads, gives a single entry per CDR3 protein. The sample consists of roughly 1.4 million distinct CDR3 sequences, 59% of them appearing once. Each sample used at least 6 million PBMCs. With 5 bases clipped from V and 3 bases from J, the junction kept 0 bases outside the gene matches. The CDR3 sequence is 13 residues long. Source material: blood. The clonotype comes from a man younger than 35 in good health. The V and J genes are TRBV12-3 or TRBV12-4 and TRBJ2-7; 11 bases line up with TRBD2. CDR3 sequence (DNA): TGTGCCAGCAGTGGACTAGCGGGCTACGAGCAGTACTTC. As protein: CASSGLAGYEQYF.